The 28 T cell receptor beta chains in this list originate from one sample, sequenced in a study of spatial heterogeneity in lung cancer. TCRdb fed the 5' RACE reads into MiXCR, producing one record per CDR3 protein. The top ten clones hold around 34% of a sample with about 15,000 distinct CDR3 sequences, 7.5% to 8.5% of them seen once. Time point in this sample: sample taken at primary tumor resection. Whole RNA came from tumor, nontumor lung or frozen PBMC and was sequenced without being sorted. The sequencing here drew on PBMCs, taken at surgery. The receptors stem from a female donor with early-stage non-small cell lung cancer.

This clonotype was observed a few times. This chain links TRBV29-1 with TRBJ2-5; 13 nucleotides align to TRBD2. The J segment lost 2 bases and the V segment lost 5 bases, leaving 5 bases of the junction unmatched. This CDR3 region has 15 residues. Germline loops: CDR1 SQVTM, CDR2 ANQGSEA. The CDR3 DNA reads as TGCAGCGTTCATCGACTAGCGGGAGGACAAGAGACCCAGTACTTC. Its protein product is CSVHRLAGGQETQYF.

Ten or more counts support this clonotype. V is TRBV5-1 and J is TRBJ2-7, with D possibly being TRBD2 (5 bases). This CDR3 has 13 amino acids. Germline assignment: CDR1 SGHRS and CDR2 YFSETQ. V was shortened by 0 bases and J by 1 base, with 5 bases between the two germline ends. The CDR3 DNA follows: TGCGCCAGCAGCTTGGCGGGGTCCTACGAGCAGTACTTC. Encoded protein: CASSLAGSYEQYF.

V gene TRBV5-1 combines with J gene TRBJ2-5; D gene unclear. CDR1 and CDR2 from the germline V gene are SGHRS and YFSETQ. This CDR3 has 14 residues. The V gene lost 1 base and the J gene lost 2 bases, with 9 bases spanning the gap. The CDR3 loop reads CASSLSTTQETQYF. The CDR3 DNA is TGCGCCAGCAGCTTGAGTACTACTCAAGAGACCCAGTACTTC.

This clonotype showed up many times. This chain joins TRBV5-1 and TRBJ1-2; perhaps TRBD1 as D (5 bases). V shed 4 bases and J shed 8 bases, with 24 bases lying between them. This CDR3 is built from 16 residues. Germline V lookup: CDR1 SGHRS, CDR2 YFSETQ. The CDR3 protein is CASSALSGPPREGYTF. The CDR3 DNA sequence: TGCGCCAGCAGCGCTCTGTCGGGACCGCCCCGCGAGGGCTACACCTTC.

The sample holds a few counts of this clonotype. The chain combines TRBV24-1 with TRBJ2-1, with 8 bases that match TRBD1. The CDR3 has 15 amino acids. V shed 5 bases, J shed 4 bases, and the junction held 6 bases outside the gene matches. CDR1 KGHDR and CDR2 SFDVKD come from the germline V gene. This chain's CDR3 is CATSAPTGDYNEQFF. The CDR3 DNA sequence: TGTGCCACCAGTGCCCCGACAGGGGATTACAATGAGCAGTTCTTC.

This clonotype was seen repeatedly, ten times or more. The chain carries TRBV7-6 and TRBJ2-1, with D perhaps matching TRBD1 or TRBD2 (5 bases each). The V end lost 4 bases, the J end lost 0 bases, and 13 bases lay between the germline ends. CDR3 length: 16 amino acids. CDR1 SGHVS and CDR2 FNYEAQ come from the germline V gene. The CDR3 nucleotides read TGTGCCAGCAGCTCGATGAGGGGAAGCTCCTACAATGAGCAGTTCTTC. The encoded protein is CASSSMRGSSYNEQFF.

This clonotype was recorded many times. The rearrangement links TRBV20-1 to TRBJ2-1, with 9 bases lining up with TRBD2. The germline V gene has CDR1 DFQATT and CDR2 SNEGSKA (reference sequence). V trimming: 0 bases; J trimming: 8 bases; junction bases outside the gene matches: 8. The CDR3 length is 15 residues. The CDR3 loop reads CSARDPGLAADEQFF. CDR3 sequence (DNA): TGCAGTGCTAGAGATCCGGGACTAGCTGCCGATGAGCAGTTCTTC.

This clonotype was counted ten times or more. The chain links TRBV6-5 to TRBJ2-4; possible D gene TRBD1, 5 bases. CDR1 and CDR2 from the germline V gene are MNHEY and SVGAGI. The CDR3 is 16 amino acids. V dropped 1 base and J dropped 1 base, with 11 bases sitting between them. This CDR3 is CASSYYAKGAKNIQYF. DNA for the CDR3: TGTGCCAGCAGTTACTACGCAAAGGGGGCCAAAAACATTCAGTACTTC.

This clonotype was seen repeatedly, ten times or more. The chain has TRBV4-3 and TRBJ1-6; D might be TRBD1 (5 bases). Germline CDR1 is LGHNA and CDR2 is YSLEER. V lost 3 bases and J lost 9, with 18 bases in between. CDR3 length: 16 residues. CDR3 residues: CASSHSTSGYSSPLHF. The CDR3 DNA is TGCGCCAGCAGCCACAGTACTTCAGGGTACAGTTCACCCCTCCACTTT.

This clonotype was detected many times. This rearrangement joins TRBV12-3 or TRBV12-4 to TRBJ2-7, with D unresolved. V lost 2 bases and J lost 0, with 5 bases in between. The CDR3 is 13 amino acids. In DNA form, the CDR3 reads TGTGCCAGCAGTTTAAAGTTCTCCTACGAGCAGTACTTC. It encodes CASSLKFSYEQYF.

This clonotype was seen repeatedly, ten times or more. The J gene is TRBJ2-2, the V gene TRBV5-1, with D perhaps matching TRBD2 (6 bases). The V gene lost 4 bases and the J gene lost 3 bases, with 13 bases spanning the gap. Per germline, CDR1 SGHRS and CDR2 YFSETQ. The CDR3 is 15 amino acids. CDR3 bases: TGCGCCAGCAGCCCTAGCGTCGGGTACACCGGGGAGCTGTTTTTT. Protein: CASSPSVGYTGELFF.

Ten or more counts support this clonotype. The gene calls are TRBV5-1 and TRBJ1-5; 7 nucleotides agree with TRBD1. Germline V gives CDR1 SGHRS, CDR2 YFSETQ. Trimming at V came to 0 bases and at J to 2 bases, leaving 2 bases not matched to a gene. The CDR3 covers 15 residues. The CDR3 loop reads CASSLGGQGNQPQHF. The DNA for the CDR3 is TGCGCCAGCAGCTTGGGTGGACAGGGCAATCAGCCCCAGCATTTT.

This clonotype was observed many times. The V and J genes are TRBV29-1 and TRBJ2-7; D could derive from TRBD1 or TRBD2 (5 bases each). Trimming shortened V by 6 bases and J by 3 bases, and 15 bases separated the two germline ends. Germline CDR1 and CDR2: SQVTM and ANQGSEA. The CDR3 loop spans 13 amino acids. CDR3 region: CSVGAGKGYEQYF. The CDR3 DNA reads as TGCAGCGTGGGAGCAGGGAAGGGCTACGAGCAGTACTTC.

The chain carries TRBV11-2 and TRBJ2-2; D is perhaps TRBD1 or TRBD2 (5 bases each). CDR1 and CDR2 from the germline V gene are SGHAT and FQNNGV. The CDR3 contains 14 residues. Trimming removed 5 bases at V and 6 bases at J, with 13 bases between. The CDR3, as DNA: TGTGCCAGCAGCGTGGGACCAGAGGCCGGGGAGCTGTTTTTT. Its translation: CASSVGPEAGELFF. The whole variable domain, filled in from reference TRBV11-2 and TRBJ2-2, reads EAGVAQSPRYKIIEKRQSVAFWCNPISGHATLYWYQQILGQGPKLLIQFQNNGVVDDSQLPKDRFSAERLKGVDSTLKIQPAKLEDSAVYLCASSVGPEAGELFFGEGSRLTVL.

At least ten counts were recorded for this clonotype. The chain is built from TRBV27 and TRBJ2-3; a possible D gene is TRBD2 (5 bases). Germline CDR1 is MNHEY and CDR2 is SMNVEV (reference sequence). The CDR3 totals 15 residues. Trimming removed 3 bases at V and 1 base at J, with 11 bases between. CDR3 nucleotides: TGTGCCAGCAGTTTGATCCCCGGGGGCACAGATACGCAGTATTTT. Translation gives CASSLIPGGTDTQYF.

This clonotype was observed at least ten times. The V and J genes are TRBV10-2 and TRBJ1-2; a weak D match, TRBD1 (5 bases). Germline V CDR1 and CDR2: WSHSY, SAAADI. The CDR3 extends over 13 amino acids. Trimming pared 6 bases from V and 1 base from J, leaving 9 bases between. The DNA for the CDR3 is TGCGCCAGCAGAGACCAGGGTAACTATGGCTACACCTTC. Translation gives CASRDQGNYGYTF.

This clonotype was seen many times. The rearrangement joins TRBV6-2 or TRBV6-3 to TRBJ2-7; 12 bases agree with TRBD2. The CDR3 is made up of 14 amino acids. V shed 8 bases, J shed 11 bases, and the junction held 13 bases outside the gene matches. CDR1 MNHEY and CDR2 SVGEGT come from the germline V gene. Written as DNA, the CDR3 is TGTGCCAGCTCTTACGCCGGACTAGCGGGGTACGAGTACTTC. It specifies CASSYAGLAGYEYF.

In this sample, this clonotype turned up many times. The rearrangement links TRBV29-1 to TRBJ2-7; D possibly corresponds to TRBD1 (6 bases). The CDR3 length is 14 residues. The V end lost 6 bases, the J end lost 1 base, and 16 bases lay between the germline ends. In germline, CDR1 is SQVTM, CDR2 ANQGSEA. CDR3 amino acids: CSVQRRQDSYEQYF. The CDR3 DNA follows: TGCAGCGTCCAAAGGAGACAGGATTCCTACGAGCAGTACTTC.

This clonotype was observed at least ten times. The gene calls are TRBV6-5 and TRBJ2-1; TRBD2 is a possible D gene (6 bases). The CDR3 covers 15 residues. Germline lookup yields CDR1 MNHEY and CDR2 SVGAGI. V dropped 2 bases and J dropped 4 bases, with 12 bases sitting between them. CDR3 sequence reads: CASSYAEGVYNEQFF. For the CDR3, the DNA is TGTGCCAGCAGTTACGCGGAGGGTGTTTACAATGAGCAGTTCTTC.

This clonotype was detected ten times or more. J is TRBJ2-1 and V is TRBV6-2 or TRBV6-3; 14 nucleotides match TRBD2. The trim removed 3 bases at V and 8 bases at J, leaving 15 bases unmatched. CDR3 size: 19 residues. The germline CDR1 and CDR2 sequences are MNHEY and SVGEGT. CDR3 protein: CASSYFDRLAGGGSHEQFF. Written as DNA, the CDR3 is TGTGCCAGCAGTTATTTCGACCGACTAGCGGGAGGGGGGAGTCATGAGCAGTTCTTC.

This clonotype has ten or more counts. The chain has TRBV14 and TRBJ2-4; 8 bases align to TRBD1. The CDR3 runs to 14 residues. CDR1 SGHDN and CDR2 FVKESK come from the germline V gene. V shed 4 bases and J 8 bases; nucleotides not matched to a gene: 7. CDR3 sequence reads: CASSRRDRRDIQYF. CDR3 nucleotides: TGTGCCAGCAGCCGCCGGGACAGGAGGGACATTCAGTACTTC.

This clonotype has ten or more counts. This chain uses TRBV6-2 or TRBV6-3 with TRBJ2-7; maybe TRBD1 (7 bases). Between the trimmed V and J ends, which lost 4 bases and 3 bases, there was a span of 16 bases. The CDR3 loop spans 15 amino acids. The germline V gene has CDR1 MNHEY and CDR2 SVGEGT. The DNA of the CDR3 is TGTGCCAGCAGTTCCGGAGGGGGCGGCAACTACGAGCAGTACTTC. It specifies CASSSGGGGNYEQYF.

This sequence joins TRBV3-1 and TRBJ2-7, with D perhaps TRBD2 (6 bases). The CDR3 is 16 amino acids. Trimming left V 0 bases short and J 1 base short, with 13 bases between. CDR1 is LGHDT, CDR2 YNNKEL, per germline (reference sequence). The DNA of the CDR3 is TGTGCCAGCAGCCAAGAGCCTAGCGCCATTTCCTACGAGCAGTACTTC. Amino acids: CASSQEPSAISYEQYF.

This chain uses TRBV5-1 with TRBJ2-1; 12 bases align to TRBD2. The CDR3 has 18 residues. The V gene end was trimmed by 2 bases and the J gene end by 0 bases; junction bases not matched to a gene: 6. The germline gives CDR1 SGHRS, CDR2 YFSETQ. The CDR3, as DNA: TGCGCCAGCAGCTTAGGGACTAGCGGGTCCCGCTCCTACAATGAGCAGTTCTTC. Translating it yields CASSLGTSGSRSYNEQFF.

The rearrangement links TRBV6-5 to TRBJ1-2; 7 bases are shared with TRBD1. There are 15 residues in the CDR3. The germline CDR1 and CDR2 sequences are MNHEY and SVGAGI. The V and J ends lost 0 bases and 4 bases, in that order; junction bases with no gene match: 5. The DNA for the CDR3 is TGTGCCAGCAGTTACTCGAGGACAGGCTCCTATGGCTACACCTTC. Its translation is CASSYSRTGSYGYTF.

This clonotype was seen at least ten times. The chain joins TRBV11-2 to TRBJ1-1; 10 bases align to TRBD1. CDR3 size: 16 residues. V lost 5 bases, J lost 3 bases, and 9 bases stayed unmatched. CDR1 and CDR2 from the germline V gene are SGHAT and FQNNGV. The CDR3 DNA reads TGTGCCAGCAGCCTGCTCCTAGGACAGGGGGACACTGAAGCTTTCTTT. Translation: CASSLLLGQGDTEAFF.

By frequency in the sample, this clonotype is medium-sized. The rearrangement links TRBV6-5 to TRBJ2-1, with 7 bases lining up with TRBD1. Losses at the gene ends were 10 bases for V and 5 bases for J; bases not matched to a gene: 14. This CDR3 has 15 amino acids. Germline V gene sequence: CDR1 MNHEY, CDR2 SVGAGI. The CDR3 DNA follows: TGTGCCACCTTAGAGACAGGGTCGGGGCACAATGAGCAGTTCTTC. It encodes CATLETGSGHNEQFF.

The table lists this clonotype with many counts. The chain couples TRBV3-1 to TRBJ1-5, with D possibly matching TRBD1 (5 bases). The V gene lost 1 base and the J gene lost 9 bases, with 10 bases spanning the gap. The CDR3 extends over 13 amino acids. Germline V gene data show CDR1 as LGHDT and CDR2 as YNNKEL (reference sequence). Here the CDR3 reads CASSQGGNGPQHF. As DNA, the CDR3 is TGTGCCAGCAGCCAAGGGGGGAACGGGCCCCAGCATTTT.